These T cell receptor beta chains were read from a single sample in a study of cytomegalovirus exposure and HLA in healthy donors. Clones were read by immunoSEQ multiplex PCR, and TCRdb kept only the in-frame ones, dropping some. The sample lists roughly 190,000 clones, roughly 86% occurring once. The sample comprised PBMCs. Receptors were obtained from a man in his thirties or forties in good health and CMV-seropositive. Each CDR3 is given with its conserved first and last residue. The D gene is left open where the match is weak. Size tells how often a clone was seen (once, few, many) or the class of an expanded clone, and some rows leave it out.

V gene	D gene	clone size	J gene	CDR3 DNA	CDR3 protein
TRBV13	TRBD1	.	TRBJ1-6	TGTGCCAGCAGCATCACAACTACAGGGGCTAGAGGTTCACCCCTCCACTTT	CASSITTTGARGSPLHF
TRBV2	TRBD1	.	TRBJ2-7	TGTGCCAGCATAGGGACAGGGACCTACGAGCAGTACTTC	CASIGTGTYEQYF
TRBV6-1	TRBD2	.	TRBJ2-5	TGTGCCAGCAGTGGTCTAGCGGGAGCAGAGACCCAGTACTTC	CASSGLAGAETQYF
TRBV4-1	TRBD1	.	TRBJ1-1	TGCGCCAGCAGCCAGACAGGGCAAATTACTGAAGCTTTCTTT	CASSQTGQITEAFF
TRBV5-1	.	.	TRBJ2-1	TGCGCCAGCAGCTTTGGGAATGAGCAGTTCTTC	CASSFGNEQFF
TRBV27	.	.	TRBJ1-1	TGTGCCAGCAGTTTAGCGACAGCCTACACTGAAGCTTTCTTT	CASSLATAYTEAFF
TRBV6-5	.	.	TRBJ1-5	TGTGCCAGCAGTTACGGGCCGTATCAGCCCCAGCATTTT	CASSYGPYQPQHF
TRBV6-9	TRBD1	.	TRBJ1-1	TGTGCCAGCAGTTATATCCGGGACAGGGGCCGGCACACTGAAGCTTTCTTT	CASSYIRDRGRHTEAFF
TRBV11-3	.	once	TRBJ2-3	TGTGCCAGCAGCTTAACCAGGTCGGCAGATACGCAGTATTTT	CASSLTRSADTQYF
TRBV7-2	.	.	TRBJ1-1	TGTGCCAGCAGCAAAGAACAGGGTACCACTGAAGCTTTCTTT	CASSKEQGTTEAFF
TRBV4-1	TRBD2	.	TRBJ2-6	TGCGCCAGCAGCCAAGGGGAGGGAGCGACCGGGGCCAACGTCCTGACTTTC	CASSQGEGATGANVLTF
TRBV5-1	.	.	TRBJ2-7	TGCGCCAGCAGCTTGAGGTGGGACGAGCAGTACTTC	CASSLRWDEQYF